This TCR beta chain was found in a study of sequential checkpoint blockade in melanoma. The sample's treatment: randomized to nivolumab then ipilimumab (arm A) or the reverse (arm B). PBMC sorting kept live CD3+CD8+ cells without CD19 or CD56. The CDR3 runs 15 residues. Germline-derived CDR1 and CDR2 are SSHAT and FNYEAQ (reference sequence). Concerning this clone: One junction end disagrees with the germline gene, perhaps due to a read error.

Profiled with immunoSEQ multiplex PCR; TCRdb holds only in-frame clones, not every one. The sample holds around 39,000 clones, roughly four fifths seen once. The sequence came from a human donor with melanoma. V usage is TRBV7-7 and J usage is TRBJ2-7; TRBD1 is a possible D gene (6 bases). Material: CD8+ T cells sorted from blood (inferred from file names), obtained from a patient given nivolumab and ipilimumab in sequence. The CDR3 region has the DNA TGTGCTAGCAGCTTAGGCCCAGGGGAGAGGTACGAGCAGTACTTC. Translating it yields CASSLGPGERYEQYF.